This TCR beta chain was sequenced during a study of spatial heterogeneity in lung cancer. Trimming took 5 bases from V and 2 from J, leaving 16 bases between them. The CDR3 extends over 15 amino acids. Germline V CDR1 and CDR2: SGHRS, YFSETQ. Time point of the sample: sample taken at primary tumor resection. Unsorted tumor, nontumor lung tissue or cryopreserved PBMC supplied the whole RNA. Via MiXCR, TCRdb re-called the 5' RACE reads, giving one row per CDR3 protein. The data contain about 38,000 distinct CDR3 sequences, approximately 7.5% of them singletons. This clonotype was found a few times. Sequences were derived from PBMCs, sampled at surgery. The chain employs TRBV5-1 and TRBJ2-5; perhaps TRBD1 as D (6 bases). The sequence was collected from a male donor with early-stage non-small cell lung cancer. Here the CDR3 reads CASRTGQGVQETQYF. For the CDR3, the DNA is TGCGCCAGCAGGACGGGACAAGGGGTTCAAGAGACCCAGTACTTC. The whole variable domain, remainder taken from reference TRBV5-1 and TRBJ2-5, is KAGVTQTPRYLIKTRGQQVTLSCSPISGHRSVSWYQQTPGQGLQFLFEYFSETQRNKGNFPGRFSGRQFSNSRSEMNVSTLELGDSALYLCASRTGQGVQETQYFGPGTRLLVL.